This T cell receptor beta chain stems from a study of OX40 agonist ivuxolimab in advanced cancers. At the level of the study: Patients received ivuxolimab, an intravenous treatment, every 2 weeks at 0.01 to 10 mg/kg. One hepatocellular carcinoma and a couple of cutaneous melanoma patients partially responded. Whole-study results and caveats: On average, CD8+ T cells showed a greater number of expanded clones than CD4+.

The CDR3 runs to 13 residues. The germline CDR1 and CDR2 sequences are MGHRA and YSYEKL. With 0 bases removed from V and 4 bases from J, the gap between germline ends came to 6 bases. Assay: immunoSEQ multiplex PCR; the TCRdb copy retains only in-frame clones and omits some. The repertoire consists of 80,000 to 100,000 clones, with about 92% occurring once and the leading ten covering 0.26%. Comment on this clone: Antigen: not known.

V gene TRBV4-1 combines with J gene TRBJ1-2; D unresolved. The sequence derives from an adult with an advanced solid tumor such as melanoma, head and neck, liver or kidney cancer. The sequencing here drew on CD4+ or CD8+ T cells sorted from blood, taken in a trial of the OX40 agonist ivuxolimab. The CDR3 sequence is CASSQESGYGYTF. The CDR3 DNA follows: TGCGCCAGCAGCCAAGAGTCGGGCTATGGCTACACCTTC.